The rows below give T cell receptor beta chains drawn from one sample of a study of cytomegalovirus exposure and HLA in healthy donors. The table came from immunoSEQ multiplex PCR; TCRdb's copy has only in-frame clones and leaves some out. The sample records about 110,000 clones, around 73% being singletons. Sequenced: PBMCs. These receptors originate from a man aged 35 to 55 in good health and CMV-seronegative. CDR3s include the opening cysteine and the closing phenylalanine or tryptophan. D genes are given only for firm matches. Size is stated for part of the rows, as once, few or many counts, or as a class when the clone is expanded.

cdr3_length j_call clone_size d_call v_call cdr3_nt cdr3_aa
17 TRBJ2-1 once . TRBV27 TGTGCCAGCAGCCCAAATAAGGCCCTAGCCCCTTTTAATGAGCAGTTCTTC CASSPNKALAPFNEQFF
12 TRBJ1-6 . . TRBV7-9 TGTTCCAGCAGCTTGTTTCGTTCACCCCTCCACTTT CSSSLFRSPLHF
16 TRBJ1-1 few . TRBV28 TGTGCCAGCAGTTTGTCGGCAGACTATGTGAACACTGAAGCTTTCTTT CASSLSADYVNTEAFF
13 TRBJ1-1 . . TRBV6-1 TGTGCCAGCGGACTTGACAGGAGCACTGAAGCTTTCTTT CASGLDRSTEAFF
15 TRBJ2-3 . . TRBV6-1 TGTGCCAGCAGTGTCGACAGAACTAGCACAGATACGCAGTATTTT CASSVDRTSTDTQYF
16 TRBJ2-2 . TRBD1 TRBV5-1 TGCGCCAGCAGCAATCTCGGGACAGGGACCACCGGGGAGCTGTTTTTT CASSNLGTGTTGELFF
13 TRBJ1-1 . . TRBV7-9 TGTGCCAGTTCCGGACAACGGAACACTGAAGCTTTCTTT CASSGQRNTEAFF
16 TRBJ1-1 . . TRBV4-1 TGCGCCAGCAGCCAAGTATACCGGACAGCGAACACTGAAGCTTTCTTT CASSQVYRTANTEAFF
15 TRBJ2-3 . TRBD2 TRBV19 TGTGCCCCCACGCGGACTAGCGGGTCAGGGGCTACGCAGTATTTT CAPTRTSGSGATQYF
14 TRBJ1-4 . TRBD1 TRBV7-3 TGTGCCAGCAGCTTAGAAGGGGGCTTTGAAAAACTGTTTTTT CASSLEGGFEKLFF
14 TRBJ2-5 . TRBD1 TRBV7-2 TGTGCCAGCAGCCCCGACAGGGGGCATGAGACCCAGTACTTC CASSPDRGHETQYF
16 TRBJ2-7 . . TRBV4-2 TGTGCCAGCAGCCAGACAACAAAGACTAGCTCCTACGAGCAGTACTTC CASSQTTKTSSYEQYF
15 TRBJ2-2 once TRBD1 TRBV5-8 TGTGCCAGCAGAACCGGGACAGCGAACACCGGGGAGCTGTTTTTT CASRTGTANTGELFF
13 TRBJ1-2 . . TRBV6-5 TGTGCCAGCAGTTACTCCGGGGGGGGAGGCTACACCTTC CASSYSGGGGYTF
13 TRBJ1-1 . . TRBV7-9 TGTGCCAGCAGCTTAGAGGAGGACACTGAAGCTTTCTTT CASSLEEDTEAFF
13 TRBJ2-2 few . TRBV11-2 TGTGCCAGCACCCTACTCCTCACCGGGGAGCTGTTTTTT CASTLLLTGELFF
14 TRBJ1-1 once TRBD1 TRBV4-2 TGTGCCAGCAGCCAAGATCGGACAGGGGTTGAAGCTTTCTTT CASSQDRTGVEAFF
13 TRBJ2-7 once . TRBV19 TGTGCCAGTAGCCCCGGAGGGTTCCACGAGCAGTACTTC CASSPGGFHEQYF